Following are 8 T cell receptor beta chains from one sample sequenced in a study of blood T cell repertoires in COVID-19. The protocol was immunoSEQ multiplex PCR, while the TCRdb copy is restricted to in-frame clones and leaves out a portion. The sample consists of about 360,000 clones, about 88% of them appearing once. Sequencing was carried out using peripheral blood. Receptor source: a human donor in a cohort sampled during active COVID-19.

This clone occurred once. The rearrangement uses TRBV25-1 and TRBJ2-5, with 9 bases that match TRBD1. CDR1 is MGHDK and CDR2 is SYGVNS in the germline V gene. This CDR3 contains 15 residues. J lost 5 bases, V lost 3 bases, and 7 bases had no gene match. The CDR3 DNA is TGTGCCAGCAGTGATACAGGGGGCGTTTGGGAGACCCAGTACTTC. Encoded protein: CASSDTGGVWETQYF.

J is TRBJ2-7 and V is TRBV2, with 12 bases identical to TRBD2. This CDR3 spans 15 amino acids. Germline V lookup: CDR1 SNHLY, CDR2 FYNNEI. J was trimmed by 4 bases and V by 2 bases; bases with no gene match: 3. In DNA form, the CDR3 reads TGTGCCAGCAGTGAATCCGGACTAGCGGGATACGAGCAGTACTTC. Amino acid sequence: CASSESGLAGYEQYF.

V and J are TRBV30 and TRBJ2-6; TRBD1 agrees at 7 bases. This CDR3 has 15 residues. V gave up 5 bases and J gave up 2 bases; unmatched junction bases: 6. Per the germline V gene, CDR1 is GTSNPN and CDR2 is SVGIG (reference sequence). This CDR3 is CAWVKGTAGANVLTF. CDR3 nucleotide sequence: TGTGCCTGGGTCAAAGGGACAGCTGGGGCCAACGTCCTGACTTTC.

The CDR3 loop reads CASSQDFASGRNGYTF. CDR3 bases: TGTGCCAGCAGCCAAGATTTCGCCTCGGGGAGAAATGGCTACACCTTC. This sequence joins TRBV3-1 (or the pseudogene TRBV3-2) and TRBJ1-2, with D hard to call. The V and J ends lost 0 bases and 6 bases respectively, with 17 bases between them. The V gene's germline CDR1 is LGHDT and CDR2 YNNKEL (reference sequence). The CDR3 is 16 residues long.

The chain has TRBV7-8 and TRBJ2-7; 7 bases align to TRBD2. The junction had 7 bases not matched to a gene; V was cut back by 3 bases and J by 2 bases. CDR1 and CDR2 (germline): SGHVS, FQNEAQ. This CDR3 region has 15 residues. Here the CDR3 DNA reads TGTGCCAGCAGCTTGAGGCCTAGCGGCACCTACGAGCAGTACTTC. Its protein is CASSLRPSGTYEQYF.

The chain carries TRBV23-1 and TRBJ2-5, with D unresolved. TRBV23-1 is noted as an ORF with a role that remains uncertain. CDR3 length equals 18 residues. V dropped 4 bases and J dropped 1 base, with 22 bases sitting between them. The CDR3 nucleotides are TGCGCCAGCAGTCCCCGTGGTTCCGCGGAGTCGCGCCAAGAGACCCAGTACTTC. Residues: CASSPRGSAESRQETQYF.

J is TRBJ2-3 and V is TRBV27, with 8 bases matching TRBD2. Germline CDR1 and CDR2: MNHEY and SMNVEV (reference sequence). This CDR3 is 15 amino acids long. The V gene end was trimmed by 2 bases and the J gene end by 3 bases; junction bases not matched to a gene: 4. The CDR3 coding sequence is TGTGCCAGCAGTTTACAGGGGACTAGTACAGATACGCAGTATTTT. It specifies CASSLQGTSTDTQYF.

The rearrangement links TRBV9 to TRBJ2-2; tentatively, D is TRBD2 (6 bases). V was shortened by 0 bases and J by 5 bases, with 11 bases between the two germline ends. Germline V CDR1 and CDR2: SGDLS, YYNGEE. This CDR3 spans 15 amino acids. The CDR3 DNA reads as TGTGCCAGCAGCGTAGTGAGCGGGCCTACCGGGGAGCTGTTTTTT. Protein sequence: CASSVVSGPTGELFF.